This TCR beta chain was recorded in a study of shared clonotypes between healthy human individuals. Overall study results and limits: The sampled material consisted only of blood, and tissue repertoires are likely to differ.

This table comes from immunoSEQ multiplex PCR, and its TCRdb copy is limited to in-frame clones, with some not included. This sample has 2.3 million or so clones; approximately 95% occur once, and the top ten carry roughly 0.36%. On this clone: Its antigen is undetermined.

The V end lost 2 bases, the J end lost 3 bases, and 7 bases lay between the germline ends. This CDR3 is built from 13 residues. Germline V gene lookup returns CDR1 SEHNR and CDR2 FQNEAQ (reference sequence). The sequence was collected from a man in his late teens or twenties in good health. Some clones in this sample may be carry-over from other donors' samples. The chain employs TRBV7-9 and TRBJ2-5, with D perhaps matching TRBD2 (5 bases). Sequenced input: naive CD4+ T cells from PBMCs. Noted subset: CD45RA+ positively selected. DNA for the CDR3: TGTGCCAGCAGCTTAACAGCGGAAGAGACCCAGTACTTC. The encoded protein is CASSLTAEETQYF.